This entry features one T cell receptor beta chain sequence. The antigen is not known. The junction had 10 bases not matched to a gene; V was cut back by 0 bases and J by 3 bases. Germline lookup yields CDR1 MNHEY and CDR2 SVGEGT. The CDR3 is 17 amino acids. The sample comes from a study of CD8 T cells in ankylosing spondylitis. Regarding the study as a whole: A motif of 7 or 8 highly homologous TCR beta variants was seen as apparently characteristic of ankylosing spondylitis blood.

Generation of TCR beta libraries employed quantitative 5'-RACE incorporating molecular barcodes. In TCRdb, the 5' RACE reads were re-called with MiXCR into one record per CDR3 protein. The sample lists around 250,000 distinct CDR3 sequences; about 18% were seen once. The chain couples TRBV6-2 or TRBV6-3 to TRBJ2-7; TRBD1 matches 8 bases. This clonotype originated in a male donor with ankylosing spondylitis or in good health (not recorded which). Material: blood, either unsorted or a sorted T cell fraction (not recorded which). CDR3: CASSYSAIVGQGYEQYF. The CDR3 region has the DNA TGTGCCAGCAGTTACTCTGCGATTGTAGGACAGGGCTACGAGCAGTACTTC.